One sample yielded the 5 T cell receptor beta chains listed below, sequenced in a study of human thymus T cells. Corrective heart surgery yielded resections, and these provided the thymus tissue. Profiling relied on immunoSEQ multiplex PCR, and the TCRdb table lists in-frame clones only, not all of them. The sample has about 78,000 clones; nearly 98% are singletons. Specimen: thymus tissue. Receptor source: a boy younger than two with a congenital heart defect but otherwise immunologically healthy.

This chain uses TRBV4-2 with TRBJ2-1; D not resolved. CDR1 LGHNA and CDR2 YNFKEQ come from the germline V gene. Trimming took 3 bases from V and 0 from J, leaving 12 bases between them. The CDR3 runs 16 residues. The CDR3 reads CASSHNGGSSYNEQFF. In DNA form, the CDR3 reads TGTGCCAGCAGCCATAACGGCGGTAGCTCCTACAATGAGCAGTTCTTC.

V is TRBV28 and J is TRBJ2-1; D not certain. This CDR3 has 12 residues. V gave up 8 bases and J gave up 4 bases, with 9 bases separating them. From germline, CDR1 is MDHEN and CDR2 SYDVKM. This chain's CDR3 is CASAAFYNEQFF. Written as DNA, the CDR3 is TGTGCCAGCGCTGCGTTTTACAATGAGCAGTTCTTC.

The chain joins TRBV4-1 to TRBJ1-1; 8 positions match TRBD1. The CDR3 totals 15 residues. The V gene end was trimmed by 4 bases and the J gene end by 0 bases; junction bases not matched to a gene: 4. Germline lookup yields CDR1 MGHRA and CDR2 YSYEKL. The CDR3 sequence: CASSLWTGMNTEAFF. CDR3 sequence (DNA): TGCGCCAGCAGCCTCTGGACAGGGATGAACACTGAAGCTTTCTTT.

This clone was counted a single time. The genes are TRBV6-7 and TRBJ1-3, with D unclear. TRBV6-7 is sorted into the ORF group, with uncertain function. Trimming stripped 4 bases from V and 0 bases from J, with 10 bases between. CDR3 length equals 15 residues. The CDR3 region has the DNA TGTGCCAGCAGTTTGGGCGGATCCTCTGGAAACACCATATATTTT. This translates into CASSLGGSSGNTIYF.

The chain couples TRBV7-9 to TRBJ2-3; D unresolved. The CDR3 length is 16 residues. The V gene lost 1 base and the J gene lost 0 bases, with 11 bases spanning the gap. The germline V gene encodes CDR1 SEHNR and CDR2 FQNEAQ (reference sequence). The CDR3 region is CASSLVGQHSTDTQYF. CDR3 DNA: TGTGCCAGCAGCTTAGTGGGCCAACACAGCACAGATACGCAGTATTTT. Combining the CDR3 with reference TRBV7-9 and TRBJ2-3 gives the whole variable domain DTGVSQNPRHKITKRGQNVTFRCDPISEHNRLYWYRQTLGQGPEFLTYFQNEAQLEKSRLLSDRFSAERPKGSFSTLEIQRTEQGDSAMYLCASSLVGQHSTDTQYFGPGTRLTVL.